This section outlines one T cell receptor beta chain sequence together with its context. Its antigen is as yet unknown. In TCRdb, the reads were re-called with MiXCR into one record per CDR3 protein. The sample records about 500,000 distinct CDR3 sequences, around a third being singletons. This specimen belongs to a study of T cell repertoires in cytomegalovirus infection. About the research overall: As its CMV epitopes, the study selected recently identified HLA-C-restricted and well-studied HLA-B-restricted targets. Shared public TCR beta signatures pointed to both CMV infection and a matching HLA type. The study, taken as a whole, reports: People with CMV and the relevant HLA were identified by cumulative public TCR beta family frequency.

The CDR3 runs to 19 residues. The ends were cut back, 7 bases at V and 1 base at J, with 29 bases in the middle. Germline V gene data show CDR1 as SGHVS and CDR2 as FQNEAQ. The specimen comprised cultured PBMCs, sampled from culture after CMV antigen stimulation. This clonotype originated in a human donor in good health (CMV status not recorded). Some clones in this sample may be carry-over from other donors' samples. The chain uses TRBV7-8 and TRBJ2-7; either TRBD1 or TRBD2 may supply D (6 bases each). This CDR3 reads CASTPKVGGGTIISYEQYF. The CDR3 DNA sequence: TGTGCCAGCACTCCAAAAGTGGGGGGCGGGACCATCATTTCCTACGAGCAGTACTTC.